This T cell receptor (beta chain) was identified in a study of Tregs in tolerant kidney transplant recipients. Across the study: Related graft donors supplied nonmyeloablative bone marrow transplants, and mixed chimerism was transient. Regarding the study as a whole: Few patients were studied, so findings need validation in larger groups.

The CDR3 runs 16 residues. Trimming pared 0 bases from V and 5 bases from J, leaving 14 bases between. Germline loops: CDR1 SGDLS, CDR2 YYNGEE. The repertoire was sequenced with immunoSEQ multiplex PCR; TCRdb's copy has only in-frame clones and lacks some. This table has approximately 93,000 clones, more than 85% appearing once. As regards this clone: Its matching antigen is unknown.

This receptor was taken from a human donor who received a combined kidney and bone marrow transplant. The rearrangement links TRBV9 to TRBJ2-2; TRBD2 is a possible D gene (5 bases). Specimen: CD4+ T cells from blood, collected before the transplant. CDR3 sequence: CASSVVSGTVTGELFF. DNA for the CDR3: TGTGCCAGCAGCGTAGTTTCGGGAACTGTTACCGGGGAGCTGTTTTTT.